These 7 T cell receptor beta chains came from one sample sequenced in a study of cytomegalovirus exposure and HLA in healthy donors. The PCR contained 60 Vbeta and 13 Jbeta primers. Profiled with immunoSEQ multiplex PCR; TCRdb holds only in-frame clones, not every one. The sample table sets out about 130,000 clones. The sequencing sample was made of PBMCs. These receptors originate from a man between 18 and 29 years old in good health and CMV-seronegative.

The J gene is TRBJ2-2, the V gene TRBV5-1; 9 positions match TRBD1. CDR1 and CDR2 (germline): SGHRS, YFSETQ. Trimming removed 5 bases from V and 6 bases from J; junction bases left unmatched: 5. The CDR3 sequence is 14 residues long. The CDR3 region has the DNA TGCGCCAGCAGACCCGGGACAGGGCCCGGGGAGCTGTTTTTT. It specifies CASRPGTGPGELFF.

J is TRBJ2-5 and V is TRBV11-3; 7 bases align to TRBD2. After removal of 5 bases from V and 10 bases from J, the junction contained 10 bases not matched to a gene. Germline V gives CDR1 SGHNT, CDR2 YENEEA. The CDR3 is 13 amino acids. CDR3 in amino acids: CASSRRDGGSQYF. For the CDR3, the DNA is TGTGCCAGCAGCCGCCGGGACGGGGGGAGCCAGTACTTC.

The chain combines TRBV6-4 with TRBJ1-6; D is perhaps TRBD1 (6 bases). CDR3 length: 14 amino acids. Germline CDR1 reads MRHNA; CDR2 reads SNTAGT. V was clipped by 7 bases and J by 4 bases, with 11 bases between them. The CDR3 spells CASKQGEYNSPLHF. DNA for the CDR3: TGTGCCAGCAAACAGGGAGAATATAATTCACCCCTCCACTTT.

In nucleotides, the CDR3 is TGTGCCAGTAGTCACGGACAGGGTTGGGATACGCAGTATTTT. It yields the protein CASSHGQGWDTQYF. The J gene is TRBJ2-3, the V gene TRBV19; 8 bases fit TRBD1. Looked up from germline, CDR1 is LNHDA and CDR2 is SQIVND (reference sequence). The J segment lost 6 bases and the V segment lost 5 bases, leaving 7 bases of the junction unmatched. The CDR3 consists of 14 residues. The variable domain in full, completed from reference TRBV19 and TRBJ2-3, reads DGGITQSPKYLFRKEGQNVTLSCEQNLNHDAMYWYRQDPGQGLRLIYYSQIVNDFQKGDIAEGYSVSREKKESFPLTVTSAQKNPTAFYLCASSHGQGWDTQYFGPGTRLTVL.

This chain connects TRBV7-9 to TRBJ2-3; D may be TRBD2 (5 bases). Trimming pared 1 base from V and 5 bases from J, leaving 10 bases between. The CDR3 runs 14 residues. Germline V gives CDR1 SEHNR, CDR2 FQNEAQ (reference sequence). The CDR3 DNA sequence: TGTGCCAGCAGCTTAGGGGCTAGCTTAGATACGCAGTATTTT. As protein: CASSLGASLDTQYF.

The CDR3 loop reads CASSLVPAGTGELFF. As DNA, the CDR3 is TGTGCCAGCAGCTTAGTGCCCGCGGGCACCGGGGAGCTGTTTTTT. This chain uses TRBV7-2 with TRBJ2-2, with D possibly matching TRBD2 (5 bases). Trimming left V 1 base short and J 4 bases short, with 10 bases between. Germline V lookup: CDR1 SGHTA, CDR2 FQGNSA. This CDR3 has 15 amino acids.

The V call is TRBV9, the J call TRBJ2-1; D not resolved. This CDR3 has 15 residues. Germline CDR1 reads SGDLS; CDR2 reads YYNGEE. Deletions cut 4 bases from V and 0 bases from J, with 11 bases between. The CDR3 nucleotides read TGTGCCAGCAGCCCGACTCCTTCCTCCTACAATGAGCAGTTCTTC. Protein: CASSPTPSSYNEQFF.